The next 30 T cell receptor beta chains were all read from a single sample in a study of graft-versus-host responses after intestinal transplantation. There were approximately 200,000 CFSE-labeled responder cells plated together with approximately 200,000 irradiated, violet-dye-labeled stimulator cells. Measured with immunoSEQ multiplex PCR; TCRdb has only the in-frame clones, and not every one. The table includes under 20,000 clones, about 38% detected once. Sequencing was performed on alloreactive CD8+ T cells from a mixed lymphocyte reaction culture, taken before intestinal transplant. The sample's subset: CFSE-low proliferating T cells sorted from approximately six-day pre-transplant mixed lymphocyte reaction (GvH or HvG direction). The source of these receptors is a human patient who received an intestinal transplant.

Here the CDR3 reads CAWTASGSTDTQYF. The CDR3 nucleotides are TGTGCCTGGACTGCTAGCGGTAGCACAGATACGCAGTATTTT. The chain carries TRBV30 and TRBJ2-3; 7 bases align to TRBD2. With V trimmed by 4 bases and J by 0 bases, 4 bases remained unmatched. The CDR3 has 14 residues. Germline values: CDR1 GTSNPN, CDR2 SVGIG (reference sequence).

The V gene is TRBV4-3, the J gene TRBJ1-5; D remains unclear. The V and J ends lost 4 bases and 4 bases respectively, with 14 bases between them. The CDR3 loop spans 15 amino acids. Germline-derived CDR1 and CDR2 are LGHNA and YSLEER. The CDR3 loop is CASSPKAGSNQPQHF. DNA for the CDR3: TGCGCCAGCAGCCCGAAAGCGGGGAGTAATCAGCCCCAGCATTTT.

This rearrangement joins TRBV12-5 to TRBJ2-1, with TRBD1 matching 8 bases. The CDR3 covers 15 residues. Trimming cost V 0 bases and J 2 bases; bases outside gene matches: 0. Germline V CDR1 and CDR2: LGHNT, FRNRAP. For the CDR3, the DNA is TGTGCTAGTGGTTTGGTACAGGGGGCCTACAATGAGCAGTTCTTC. This translates into CASGLVQGAYNEQFF.

This clone counts as medium-sized (0.01 to 0.1%). The chain has TRBV2 and TRBJ2-1; 8 nucleotides line up with TRBD2. The CDR3 covers 13 residues. Germline CDR1 is SNHLY and CDR2 is FYNNEI. The ends lost 7 bases at V and 8 bases at J; junction bases unmatched: 7. The CDR3 bases are TGTGCCAGCACTCGGGAGGGTGGGGATGAGCAGTTCTTC. It yields the protein CASTREGGDEQFF.

The V call is TRBV5-6, the J call TRBJ2-3, with 7 bases matching TRBD1. In germline, CDR1 is SGHDT, CDR2 YYEEEE. The V segment lost 2 bases and the J segment 6 bases; nucleotides outside the gene matches: 3. The CDR3 extends over 13 amino acids. Written as DNA, the CDR3 is TGTGCCAGCAGCTTACCCAGGGGGGATACGCAGTATTTT. Translation: CASSLPRGDTQYF.

V usage is TRBV5-1 and J usage is TRBJ1-1; no clear D gene. The CDR3 spans 16 residues. Germline values: CDR1 SGHRS, CDR2 YFSETQ. With 0 bases removed from V and 3 bases from J, the gap between germline ends came to 15 bases. The CDR3 region has the DNA TGCGCCAGCAGCTTGGCCGCCCGTGGAGGTCACACTGAAGCTTTCTTT. Its protein is CASSLAARGGHTEAFF.

This clone is medium-sized. The genes are TRBV19 and TRBJ1-2; D not certain. The CDR3 is 11 residues long. Germline V lookup: CDR1 LNHDA, CDR2 SQIVND (reference sequence). V was pared by 10 bases and J by 4 bases, with 10 bases between. CDR3 nucleotides: TGTGCCATCTCTTCGCCCTATGGCTACACCTTC. Translated, it gives CAISSPYGYTF.

This clone is termed medium-sized. The gene calls are TRBV15 and TRBJ2-7; 12 positions agree with TRBD2. The CDR3 loop spans 17 amino acids. V trimming: 3 bases; J trimming: 2 bases; junction bases outside the gene matches: 8. Per germline, CDR1 LNHNV and CDR2 YYDKDF (reference sequence). CDR3: CATSSLTGTSGPYEQYF. In DNA form, the CDR3 reads TGTGCCACCAGCAGCCTAACCGGGACTAGCGGGCCCTACGAGCAGTACTTC.

The chain employs TRBV7-8 and TRBJ1-2, with D tentatively TRBD1 (6 bases). The CDR3 is 14 amino acids. Trimming shortened V by 5 bases and J by 0 bases, and 10 bases separated the two germline ends. Germline CDR1 SGHVS, CDR2 FQNEAQ. In DNA, the CDR3 is TGTGCCAGCAGCCCTAAGGGGGCTAACTATGGCTACACCTTC. Translated, it gives CASSPKGANYGYTF. The full variable domain, completed using reference TRBV7-8 and TRBJ1-2, is GAGVSQSPRYKVAKRGQDVALRCDPISGHVSLFWYQQALGQGPEFLTYFQNEAQLDKSGLPSDRFFAERPEGSVSTLKIQRTQQEDSAVYLCASSPKGANYGYTFGSGTRLTVV.

The V call is TRBV9, the J call TRBJ2-7; D possibly corresponds to TRBD2 (6 bases). CDR1 and CDR2 from the germline V gene are SGDLS and YYNGEE. The CDR3 contains 16 residues. V was pared by 4 bases and J by 3 bases, with 20 bases between. The CDR3 DNA reads TGTGCCAGCAGCTCTGCCGGGACTCTACCGTTCTACGAGCAGTACTTC. Protein product: CASSSAGTLPFYEQYF. Drawing the rest from reference TRBV9 and TRBJ2-7, the complete variable domain is DSGVTQTPKHLITATGQRVTLRCSPRSGDLSVYWYQQSLDQGLQFLIQYYNGEERAKGNILERFSAQQFPDLHSELNLSSLELGDSALYFCASSSAGTLPFYEQYFGPGTRLTVT.

The CDR3 reads CASSLTQGNTEAFF. CDR3 coding DNA: TGTGCCAGCTCACTTACACAGGGGAACACTGAAGCTTTCTTT. The V gene is TRBV18, the J gene TRBJ1-1; D might be TRBD1 (6 bases). Trimming pared 4 bases from V and 1 base from J, leaving 10 bases between. The germline gives CDR1 KGHSH, CDR2 LQKENI. The CDR3 has 14 residues. The full variable domain, in which reference TRBV18 and TRBJ1-1 provide the parts outside the CDR3, is NAGVMQNPRHLVRRRGQEARLRCSPMKGHSHVYWYRQLPEEGLKFMVYLQKENIIDESGMPKERFSAEFPKEGPSILRIQQVVRGDSAAYFCASSLTQGNTEAFFGQGTRLTVV.

This clone was seen only once. V is TRBV5-1 and J is TRBJ2-1; perhaps TRBD1 as D (6 bases). The CDR3 sequence is 15 residues long. Germline V gives CDR1 SGHRS, CDR2 YFSETQ. The V end lost 4 bases, the J end lost 2 bases, and 13 bases lay between the germline ends. This CDR3 reads CASSLSTGPYNEQFF. In DNA form, the CDR3 reads TGCGCCAGCAGCCTCTCGACAGGACCCTACAATGAGCAGTTCTTC.

The chain uses TRBV29-1 and TRBJ2-5, with 8 bases identical to TRBD2. Germline CDR1 reads SQVTM; CDR2 reads ANQGSEA. CDR3 length: 14 amino acids. The ends lost 7 bases at V and 4 bases at J; junction bases unmatched: 11. CDR3 DNA: TGCAGCGGTAGCGGGACGTCGATAAGAGAGACCCAGTACTTC. Translation: CSGSGTSIRETQYF.

This clone appeared a few times. The chain carries TRBV4-1 and TRBJ2-3; 9 bases match TRBD1. CDR1 and CDR2 from the germline V gene are MGHRA and YSYEKL. V shed 0 bases, J shed 4 bases, and the junction held 5 bases outside the gene matches. The CDR3 contains 16 residues. CDR3 in DNA: TGCGCCAGCAGCCAAGATGGAAGGACAGGGGCAGATACGCAGTATTTT. Amino acids: CASSQDGRTGADTQYF.

V usage is TRBV11-2 and J usage is TRBJ2-3; D ambiguous. The V gene's germline CDR1 is SGHAT and CDR2 FQNNGV. CDR3 length: 11 residues. Between the trimmed V and J ends, which lost 2 bases and 6 bases, there was a span of 3 bases. CDR3 region: CASSLRDTQYF. As DNA, the CDR3 is TGTGCCAGCAGCTTAAGGGATACGCAGTATTTT.

A few counts support this clone. This rearrangement joins TRBV7-9 to TRBJ2-3, with 8 positions matching TRBD2. Trimming took 0 bases from V and 1 from J; bases not matched to a gene: 0. The CDR3 length is 15 residues. Germline V gene data show CDR1 as SEHNR and CDR2 as FQNEAQ (reference sequence). CDR3 sequence (DNA): TGTGCCAGCAGCTTAGCGACTAGCGGCACAGATACGCAGTATTTT. This gives the protein CASSLATSGTDTQYF.

This chain joins TRBV11-1 and TRBJ2-7; no definite D call. Germline CDR1 and CDR2: SGHAT and FQDESV (reference sequence). V shed 1 base and J shed 2 bases, with 12 bases lying between them. The CDR3 runs to 15 residues. CDR3 sequence (DNA): TGTGCCAGCAGCTTAGTTGGGCGAATGCCCTACGAGCAGTACTTC. Its protein is CASSLVGRMPYEQYF.

This clone showed up just a few times. The V and J genes are TRBV6-5 and TRBJ2-5; D call uncertain. From germline, CDR1 is MNHEY and CDR2 SVGAGI. The V gene lost 6 bases and the J gene lost 7 bases, with 9 bases spanning the gap. This CDR3 region has 11 residues. The CDR3 DNA sequence: TGTGCCAGCAGCCAATTTTCGACCCAGTACTTC. Translation: CASSQFSTQYF.

The chain carries TRBV5-1 and TRBJ2-5, with unresolved D. This CDR3 is 11 amino acids long. Germline V gene lookup returns CDR1 SGHRS and CDR2 YFSETQ. V shed 3 bases and J shed 0 bases, with 0 bases lying between them. CDR3 sequence (DNA): TGCGCCAGCAGCTACCAAGAGACCCAGTACTTC. It is translated as CASSYQETQYF. The whole variable domain, remainder taken from reference TRBV5-1 and TRBJ2-5, is KAGVTQTPRYLIKTRGQQVTLSCSPISGHRSVSWYQQTPGQGLQFLFEYFSETQRNKGNFPGRFSGRQFSNSRSEMNVSTLELGDSALYLCASSYQETQYFGPGTRLLVL.

This chain connects TRBV10-3 to TRBJ2-3; D unclear. There are 14 residues in the CDR3. Germline V lookup: CDR1 ENHRY, CDR2 SYGVKD. V gave up 4 bases and J gave up 8 bases, with 16 bases separating them. The CDR3 bases are TGTGCCATCAGTGTGGGTAGAGGTTGGGGTACGCAGTATTTT. It yields the protein CAISVGRGWGTQYF.

This chain links TRBV28 with TRBJ1-2; D not certain. Trimming stripped 3 bases from V and 3 bases from J, with 11 bases between. The CDR3 is made up of 14 amino acids. The germline V gene encodes CDR1 MDHEN and CDR2 SYDVKM. The CDR3 DNA is TGTGCCAGCAGTTTTTGGGGAATGGACTATGGCTACACCTTC. It specifies CASSFWGMDYGYTF.

The chain recombines TRBV4-2 with TRBJ2-1, with D tentatively TRBD2 (6 bases). With 0 bases removed from V and 1 base from J, the gap between germline ends came to 10 bases. CDR1 and CDR2 from the germline V gene are LGHNA and YNFKEQ. This CDR3 region has 16 residues. The DNA of the CDR3 is TGTGCCAGCAGCCAAGATTGGGCGGGGTCCTACAATGAGCAGTTCTTC. Amino acid sequence: CASSQDWAGSYNEQFF.

This chain links TRBV6-5 with TRBJ1-2; D is undetermined. Trimming removed 0 bases at V and 10 bases at J, with 9 bases between. The germline CDR1 and CDR2 sequences are MNHEY and SVGAGI. This CDR3 spans 12 amino acids. The CDR3 is CASSYSPGNYTF. The DNA for the CDR3 is TGTGCCAGCAGTTACTCTCCAGGAAACTACACCTTC.

This clone was counted a few times. This rearrangement joins TRBV9 to TRBJ2-3; D remains ambiguous. Trimming removed 3 bases from V and 2 bases from J, with 4 bases in between. CDR3 length equals 12 residues. CDR1 is SGDLS and CDR2 is YYNGEE in the germline V gene. The CDR3 DNA sequence: TGTGCCAGCAGCGAAATCACAGATACGCAGTATTTT. It is translated as CASSEITDTQYF.

DNA of the CDR3: TGTGCCAGCAGCTTAGATATAGGGGGGGAGACCCAGTACTTC. Translated, it gives CASSLDIGGETQYF. V gene TRBV7-3 combines with J gene TRBJ2-5; D possibly matches TRBD1 or TRBD2 (6 bases each). The V gene's germline CDR1 is SGHTA and CDR2 FQGTGA. The CDR3 spans 14 residues. Trimming pared 2 bases from V and 5 bases from J, leaving 12 bases between. Full variable domain (rest looked up from reference TRBV7-3 and TRBJ2-5): GAGVSQTPSNKVTEKGKYVELRCDPISGHTALYWYRQSLGQGPEFLIYFQGTGAADDSGLPNDRFFAVRPEGSVSTLKIQRTERGDSAVYLCASSLDIGGETQYFGPGTRLLVL.

V and J are TRBV10-2 and TRBJ2-1; 13 bases are shared with TRBD2. V gave up 7 bases and J gave up 7 bases; unmatched junction bases: 16. The CDR3 contains 18 residues. Germline loops: CDR1 WSHSY, CDR2 SAAADI. This chain's CDR3 is CASTEQRIGLAGVNEQFF. The CDR3 region has the DNA TGCGCCAGCACAGAACAAAGGATAGGACTAGCGGGAGTAAATGAGCAGTTCTTC.

The gene calls are TRBV4-1 and TRBJ2-3; D is unresolved. CDR3 length: 14 residues. The germline CDR1 and CDR2 sequences are MGHRA and YSYEKL. V was cut by 0 bases and J by 4 bases, with 8 bases left in between. CDR3 loop: CASSQDLSSDTQYF. The CDR3 DNA follows: TGCGCCAGCAGCCAAGATCTTTCATCAGATACGCAGTATTTT.

The J gene is TRBJ2-7, the V gene TRBV7-9; D perhaps matches TRBD1 (6 bases). The CDR3 covers 13 residues. Germline V lookup: CDR1 SEHNR, CDR2 FQNEAQ (reference sequence). Trimming cost V 6 bases and J 3 bases, with 12 bases left between them. The CDR3 coding sequence is TGTGCCAGCAGATCTGGACAGCACTACGAGCAGTACTTC. It yields the protein CASRSGQHYEQYF.

This chain joins TRBV2 and TRBJ2-1, with 8 bases fitting TRBD2. The V gene's germline CDR1 is SNHLY and CDR2 FYNNEI. The CDR3 contains 16 residues. The trim removed 1 base at V and 4 bases at J, leaving 6 bases unmatched. The CDR3 DNA is TGTGCCAGCAGTGAAGGCTTTGGACTAGCTTACAATGAGCAGTTCTTC. Translated: CASSEGFGLAYNEQFF. The whole variable domain, filled in from reference TRBV2 and TRBJ2-1, reads EPEVTQTPSHQVTQMGQEVILRCVPISNHLYFYWYRQILGQKVEFLVSFYNNEISEKSEIFDDQFSVERPDGSNFTLKIRSTKLEDSAMYFCASSEGFGLAYNEQFFGPGTRLTVL.

This clone was seen a few times. The chain employs TRBV7-8 and TRBJ2-2; D remains ambiguous. The germline V and J ends were trimmed by 1 base and 1 base, with 7 bases remaining between them. The length of the CDR3 is 15 residues. Looked up from germline, CDR1 is SGHVS and CDR2 is FQNEAQ. The CDR3 nucleotides read TGTGCCAGCAGCTTAGGAACCGGGAACACCGGGGAGCTGTTTTTT. This encodes CASSLGTGNTGELFF. The full variable domain, with the rest looked up from reference TRBV7-8 and TRBJ2-2, is GAGVSQSPRYKVAKRGQDVALRCDPISGHVSLFWYQQALGQGPEFLTYFQNEAQLDKSGLPSDRFFAERPEGSVSTLKIQRTQQEDSAVYLCASSLGTGNTGELFFGEGSRLTVL.